These T cell receptor beta chains were read from a single sample in a study of blood T cell repertoires in COVID-19. Using immunoSEQ multiplex PCR, the repertoire was profiled, and TCRdb retains in-frame clones only, with some absent. The sample lists 250,000 to 300,000 clones, 89% occurring once. Sequenced sample: peripheral blood. Source of these receptors: a woman in her sixties with acute or convalescent COVID-19. CDR3s include the opening cysteine and the closing phenylalanine or tryptophan. Fields, in order: clone size, D gene, J gene, V gene, CDR3 DNA, CDR3 protein. A D gene is named only where the DNA matches it firmly. Size is omitted from some rows. Given values are once, few, many or a class for expanded clones.

abundance: NA
d_gene: NA
j_gene: TRBJ1-2
v_gene: TRBV28
CDR3nt: TGTGCCAGCAGAATGACACCAAACTATGGCTACACCTTC
CDR3aa: CASRMTPNYGYTF

abundance: NA
d_gene: NA
j_gene: TRBJ2-1
v_gene: TRBV7-7
CDR3nt: TGTGCCAGCAGCTTAGGAGGAGGTGAGCAGTTCTTC
CDR3aa: CASSLGGGEQFF

abundance: NA
d_gene: TRBD2
j_gene: TRBJ2-1
v_gene: TRBV27
CDR3nt: TGTGCCAGCAGTTTATGGTCGACTAGCGGGGGGGGATTGGGGCTACATGAGCAGTTCTTC
CDR3aa: CASSLWSTSGGGLGLHEQFF

abundance: NA
d_gene: NA
j_gene: TRBJ1-2
v_gene: TRBV10-3
CDR3nt: TGTGCCATCAGGGGCAGGGAAGGATATGGCTACACCTTC
CDR3aa: CAIRGREGYGYTF

abundance: few
d_gene: TRBD1
j_gene: TRBJ2-7
v_gene: TRBV19
CDR3nt: TGTGCCAGTACCTCCTCGGGACAGGCTGCCGGCGAGCAGTACTTC
CDR3aa: CASTSSGQAAGEQYF

abundance: NA
d_gene: NA
j_gene: TRBJ2-1
v_gene: TRBV30
CDR3nt: TGTGCCTGGAGTGTTCTAGCGTTAGGTGAGCAGTTCTTC
CDR3aa: CAWSVLALGEQFF

abundance: NA
d_gene: NA
j_gene: TRBJ2-5
v_gene: TRBV5-4
CDR3nt: TGTGCCAGCAGCTTGTGGAGGGGAGGAGAGACCCAGTACTTC
CDR3aa: CASSLWRGGETQYF

abundance: NA
d_gene: TRBD1
j_gene: TRBJ1-2
v_gene: TRBV18
CDR3nt: TGTGCCAGCTCATTAACAGGGGCTGACAACTATGGCTACACCTTC
CDR3aa: CASSLTGADNYGYTF

abundance: NA
d_gene: NA
j_gene: TRBJ1-2
v_gene: TRBV7-9
CDR3nt: TGTGCCAGCAGCCGGGAGGGCACCGCTCACTATGGCTACACCTTC
CDR3aa: CASSREGTAHYGYTF

abundance: NA
d_gene: TRBD1
j_gene: TRBJ2-7
v_gene: TRBV11-2
CDR3nt: TGTGCCAGCAGCTTAGGACCTACACCTCGACAGGGTTCAGGCGAGCAGTACTTC
CDR3aa: CASSLGPTPRQGSGEQYF

abundance: NA
d_gene: TRBD2
j_gene: TRBJ2-4
v_gene: TRBV11-1
CDR3nt: TGTGCCAGCAGCTTCGGACTAGCCGGCTTGGGGATTCAGTACTTC
CDR3aa: CASSFGLAGLGIQYF

abundance: NA
d_gene: TRBD2
j_gene: TRBJ2-5
v_gene: TRBV5-1
CDR3nt: TGCGCCAGCAGCTCGACTAGCGGGGGACCGCAAGAGACCCAGTACTTC
CDR3aa: CASSSTSGGPQETQYF

abundance: few
d_gene: NA
j_gene: TRBJ1-5
v_gene: TRBV19
CDR3nt: TGTGCCAGTAGCCCACAGGCGCTTGTGCCCCAGCATTTT
CDR3aa: CASSPQALVPQHF

abundance: NA
d_gene: TRBD1
j_gene: TRBJ1-2
v_gene: TRBV14
CDR3nt: TGTGCCAGCAGCCCCTTGACAGGGGGTCCTGGCTACACCTTC
CDR3aa: CASSPLTGGPGYTF

abundance: NA
d_gene: NA
j_gene: TRBJ1-5
v_gene: TRBV6-5
CDR3nt: TGTGCCAGCAGTTACCGGGCGGGTGCTAGCAATCAGCCCCAGCATTTT
CDR3aa: CASSYRAGASNQPQHF

abundance: once
d_gene: NA
j_gene: TRBJ1-5
v_gene: TRBV7-9
CDR3nt: TGTGCCAGCAGCTTAGCGGGAAGACAGCCTAATCAGCCCCAGCATTTT
CDR3aa: CASSLAGRQPNQPQHF

abundance: NA
d_gene: TRBD2
j_gene: TRBJ2-3
v_gene: TRBV15
CDR3nt: TGTGCCACCAGCAACAGCGGGAGTACAGATACGCAGTATTTT
CDR3aa: CATSNSGSTDTQYF

abundance: once
d_gene: TRBD2
j_gene: TRBJ2-1
v_gene: TRBV7-9
CDR3nt: TGTGCCAGCCCTAGCGGGGGGCCGGGCAATGAGCAGTTCTTC
CDR3aa: CASPSGGPGNEQFF

abundance: NA
d_gene: TRBD2
j_gene: TRBJ2-7
v_gene: TRBV27
CDR3nt: TGTGCCAGCAGTCGGGGGGATCGCTACGAGCAGTACTTC
CDR3aa: CASSRGDRYEQYF

abundance: NA
d_gene: NA
j_gene: TRBJ2-4
v_gene: TRBV28
CDR3nt: TGTGCCAGCCGAGGAGGGGGCTCGATTGTAGCCAAAAACATTCAGTACTTC
CDR3aa: CASRGGGSIVAKNIQYF

abundance: NA
d_gene: NA
j_gene: TRBJ1-4
v_gene: TRBV30
CDR3nt: TGTGCCTGGAGTCTACAGGGCGGTGGAAAACTGTTTTTT
CDR3aa: CAWSLQGGGKLFF

abundance: NA
d_gene: NA
j_gene: TRBJ2-5
v_gene: TRBV18
CDR3nt: TGTGCCAGCTCACCGCCGTACGGTCAAGAGACCCAGTACTTC
CDR3aa: CASSPPYGQETQYF

abundance: NA
d_gene: TRBD1
j_gene: TRBJ1-2
v_gene: TRBV19
CDR3nt: TGTGCCAGTAGTGTACCGGGACAGGGGGGGTATGGCTACACCTTC
CDR3aa: CASSVPGQGGYGYTF

abundance: NA
d_gene: NA
j_gene: TRBJ2-3
v_gene: TRBV7-9
CDR3nt: TGTGCCAGCAGCTTAGAAGGGTGGGGAGGCACAGATACGCAGTATTTT
CDR3aa: CASSLEGWGGTDTQYF

abundance: NA
d_gene: NA
j_gene: TRBJ2-3
v_gene: TRBV5-1
CDR3nt: TGCGCCAGCAGCTTGGGGGACTCCCCAGATACGCAGTATTTT
CDR3aa: CASSLGDSPDTQYF

abundance: NA
d_gene: TRBD1
j_gene: TRBJ1-2
v_gene: TRBV9
CDR3nt: TGTGCCAGCAGCGAGGGGGAACAGGGGGTATATGGCTACACCTTC
CDR3aa: CASSEGEQGVYGYTF

abundance: NA
d_gene: TRBD1
j_gene: TRBJ2-7
v_gene: TRBV10-3
CDR3nt: TGTGCCATCAGTGAGGCGAGTGGGACAGTAGGGTACGAGCAGTACTTC
CDR3aa: CAISEASGTVGYEQYF

abundance: NA
d_gene: NA
j_gene: TRBJ2-1
v_gene: TRBV6-2/TRBV6-3
CDR3nt: TGTGCCAGCAGTCGCGCCGGGACATGGGGCAATGAGCAGTTCTTC
CDR3aa: CASSRAGTWGNEQFF

abundance: few
d_gene: NA
j_gene: TRBJ1-2
v_gene: TRBV30
CDR3nt: TGTGCCTGGAGTCCTCCTCGGGGAGGGGGAACGGGCGGCTACACCTTC
CDR3aa: CAWSPPRGGGTGGYTF

abundance: NA
d_gene: NA
j_gene: TRBJ1-5
v_gene: TRBV5-5
CDR3nt: TGTGCCAGCAGCCTTCGCGGCAGCAATCAGCCCCAGCATTTT
CDR3aa: CASSLRGSNQPQHF

abundance: NA
d_gene: NA
j_gene: TRBJ2-1
v_gene: TRBV15
CDR3nt: TGTGCCACCAGCAGAGGAAGCGGAGTCTCCTACAATGAGCAGTTCTTC
CDR3aa: CATSRGSGVSYNEQFF

abundance: NA
d_gene: NA
j_gene: TRBJ1-2
v_gene: TRBV14
CDR3nt: TGTGCCAGCAGCCAAGATCGCGGCTTGAGGGGCTACACCTTC
CDR3aa: CASSQDRGLRGYTF

abundance: NA
d_gene: TRBD1
j_gene: TRBJ1-5
v_gene: TRBV4-2
CDR3nt: TGTGCCAGCAGCCAAGGGTTAGGGGGCGGGAATCAGCCCCAGCATTTT
CDR3aa: CASSQGLGGGNQPQHF

abundance: NA
d_gene: NA
j_gene: TRBJ1-2
v_gene: TRBV3-1/TRBV3-2
CDR3nt: TGTGCCCATACAGGTTATCTTCCCCCCGACTATGGCTACACCTTC
CDR3aa: CAHTGYLPPDYGYTF

abundance: NA
d_gene: TRBD1
j_gene: TRBJ1-5
v_gene: TRBV7-9
CDR3nt: TGTGCCAGCAGCGAGGACAGGGGCGATCAGCCCCAGCATTTT
CDR3aa: CASSEDRGDQPQHF

abundance: NA
d_gene: TRBD2
j_gene: TRBJ2-3
v_gene: TRBV11-2
CDR3nt: TGTGCCAGCAGCTTACGGCGGATAGCGGGAGTCGATACGCAGTATTTT
CDR3aa: CASSLRRIAGVDTQYF

abundance: NA
d_gene: TRBD2
j_gene: TRBJ2-1
v_gene: TRBV3-1/TRBV3-2
CDR3nt: TGTGCCAGCAGCCCAGCGCCGGGACTAGCGGGGGGTGAGCAGTTCTTC
CDR3aa: CASSPAPGLAGGEQFF

abundance: once
d_gene: TRBD1
j_gene: TRBJ2-3
v_gene: TRBV27
CDR3nt: TGTGCCAGCAGTGGCCGCCGGGGACAGGGGACAGATACGCAGTATTTT
CDR3aa: CASSGRRGQGTDTQYF

abundance: NA
d_gene: TRBD1
j_gene: TRBJ1-2
v_gene: TRBV7-9
CDR3nt: TGTGCCAGCAGGTCAAGACAGGGAGAAGGCTACACCTTC
CDR3aa: CASRSRQGEGYTF

abundance: NA
d_gene: TRBD1
j_gene: TRBJ2-7
v_gene: TRBV6-5
CDR3nt: TGTGCCAGCAGTTACACGCGTGACAGGGCCGCCTACGAGCAGTACTTC
CDR3aa: CASSYTRDRAAYEQYF

abundance: NA
d_gene: NA
j_gene: TRBJ1-5
v_gene: TRBV21-1
CDR3nt: TGTGCCAGCAGCAAAGAACGTGGGGGGGGACAAGAAAATCAGCCCCAGCATTTT
CDR3aa: CASSKERGGGQENQPQHF

abundance: few
d_gene: TRBD1
j_gene: TRBJ2-7
v_gene: TRBV3-1/TRBV3-2
CDR3nt: TGTGCCAGCAGATTAAACAGGGGCGAGCAGTACTTC
CDR3aa: CASRLNRGEQYF

abundance: once
d_gene: TRBD1
j_gene: TRBJ1-2
v_gene: TRBV27
CDR3nt: TGTGCCAGCAGTTTAACAGGGGGCTTCTATGGCTACACCTTC
CDR3aa: CASSLTGGFYGYTF

abundance: NA
d_gene: TRBD1
j_gene: TRBJ1-1
v_gene: TRBV28
CDR3nt: TGTGCCAGCAGTTTACCTGACAGGGTCATGAACACTGAAGCTTTCTTT
CDR3aa: CASSLPDRVMNTEAFF

abundance: NA
d_gene: TRBD1
j_gene: TRBJ1-5
v_gene: TRBV6-2/TRBV6-3
CDR3nt: TGTGCCAGCAGTTACAGAGGACAGGGCCCTCTTAGCAATCAGCCCCAGCATTTT
CDR3aa: CASSYRGQGPLSNQPQHF

abundance: NA
d_gene: NA
j_gene: TRBJ2-1
v_gene: TRBV24-1
CDR3nt: TGTGCCACCATGGGCTCCCAAGGCAATGAGCAGTTCTTC
CDR3aa: CATMGSQGNEQFF

abundance: NA
d_gene: NA
j_gene: TRBJ1-2
v_gene: TRBV3-1/TRBV3-2
CDR3nt: TGTGCCAGCAGCCAACGCGCGAATAACTATGGCTACACCTTC
CDR3aa: CASSQRANNYGYTF

abundance: NA
d_gene: NA
j_gene: TRBJ2-3
v_gene: TRBV7-3
CDR3nt: TGTGCCAGCAGCTTAGATGGACTTGCGCAGTATTTT
CDR3aa: CASSLDGLAQYF

abundance: NA
d_gene: NA
j_gene: TRBJ2-2
v_gene: TRBV24-1
CDR3nt: TGTGCCACCAGCAACAGGGCGGCCGGGGAGCTGTTTTTT
CDR3aa: CATSNRAAGELFF

abundance: NA
d_gene: TRBD1
j_gene: TRBJ2-1
v_gene: TRBV29-1
CDR3nt: TGCAGCGGCCTACCAGGGACAGGGGCTTACAATGAGCAGTTCTTC
CDR3aa: CSGLPGTGAYNEQFF

abundance: NA
d_gene: TRBD1
j_gene: TRBJ1-1
v_gene: TRBV7-9
CDR3nt: TGTGCCAGCAGCTTAGACCCTGACAGGGCTGAAGCTTTCTTT
CDR3aa: CASSLDPDRAEAFF

abundance: NA
d_gene: NA
j_gene: TRBJ2-3
v_gene: TRBV21-1
CDR3nt: NA
CDR3aa: CASSPGRVGAGTSTDTQYF